The sample holds a few counts of the clone carrying this T cell receptor (beta chain). What it binds is unknown. This record comes from a study of identical twins. Template switching created a universal primer site, and the cDNA included unique molecular identifiers. Using its own MiXCR run on the 5' RACE reads, TCRdb lists one record per CDR3 protein. The repertoire includes roughly 750,000 distinct CDR3 sequences, 21% of them detected once, and more than 4% sits in the top ten. Study-level results: Alpha sequences that were out-of-frame and twin-shared showed an excess of low generation probability. Conclusions came from cross-sectional statistical analysis, not from following the same donors.

Germline V lookup: CDR1 SGHRS, CDR2 YFSETQ. Trimming cost V 1 base and J 6 bases, with 16 bases left between them. This CDR3 comprises 15 residues. The sample also formed part of further work on T cells expressing NK-cell markers. Turning to that study: HCMV serostatus: seven of eight sequenced donors positive, one negative.

This sequence joins TRBV5-1 and TRBJ1-1; possibly TRBD1 for D (6 bases). The source material was PBMCs. This clonotype was sampled from a woman under 30 in good health. The CDR3 nucleotides read TGCGCCAGCAGCTTGACTCCCTCTGACAGGTCTGAAGCTTTCTTT. It encodes CASSLTPSDRSEAFF.